This entry lists 4 T cell receptor beta chains sequenced from one sample in a study of T-cell reconstitution after alpha-beta-depleted transplantation in children. Preparation of the TCRbeta library involved a method that used unique molecular identifiers. TCRdb called the PCR reads again in MiXCR, with one record for every CDR3 protein. Of about 48,000 distinct CDR3 sequences detected, 5.8% appear once; the ten largest clones hold under 35%. The starting material was PBMCs, mostly from graft donor cells, obtained 60 days after TCRalphabeta/CD19-depleted stem cell transplant. All receptors derive from a female patient between 2 and 15 years old who had a stem cell transplant for aplastic anemia, so the T cells may come from the graft donor.

The V gene is TRBV4-2, the J gene TRBJ2-6; 10 positions agree with TRBD2. V trimming: 2 bases; J trimming: 2 bases; junction bases outside the gene matches: 15. Germline-derived CDR1 and CDR2 are LGHNA and YNFKEQ. CDR3 length: 21 amino acids. CDR3 nucleotide sequence: TGTGCCAGCAGCCAACTTCGGCTAGCGGGAGAGCTGAGAACTGGGGCCAACGTCCTGACTTTC. Translating gives CASSQLRLAGELRTGANVLTF.

This clonotype was observed many times. The CDR3: CASSRSTQAQQETQYF. DNA of the CDR3: TGCGCCAGCAGCCGATCGACGCAAGCCCAACAGGAGACCCAGTACTTC. The gene calls are TRBV4-1 and TRBJ2-5; D gene uncertain. Trimming took off 4 bases at V and 5 bases at J, with 20 bases between the two ends. The CDR3 totals 16 residues. The germline V gene has CDR1 MGHRA and CDR2 YSYEKL.

This clonotype has ten or more counts. This chain links TRBV18 with TRBJ2-3; D is possibly TRBD2 (5 bases). The germline V gene encodes CDR1 KGHSH and CDR2 LQKENI. V lost 2 bases to trimming and J lost 0 bases, with 6 bases between them. The CDR3 sequence is 14 residues long. The CDR3 coding sequence is TGTGCCAGCTCACCAGGACTTAGCACAGATACGCAGTATTTT. This codes for CASSPGLSTDTQYF.

This clonotype appeared many times. The rearrangement uses TRBV12-3 or TRBV12-4 and TRBJ2-7; TRBD1 matches 9 bases. The V segment lost 6 bases and the J segment 1 base; nucleotides outside the gene matches: 4. CDR3 size: 14 residues. CDR3: CASSKQGASYEQYF. The CDR3 coding sequence is TGTGCCAGCAGCAAACAGGGGGCTTCCTACGAGCAGTACTTC.